This record covers a single TCR beta chain. The antigen is undetermined. The data are from a study of T cell responses to AZD1222 COVID-19 vaccine. Study conclusions and caveats: Vaccine-associated CD4 TCRs ranged over spike, dominating at 160-218 and 743-854.

The CDR3 has 16 amino acids. Germline V gives CDR1 SGHRS, CDR2 YFSETQ. J was trimmed by 0 bases and V by 1 base; bases with no gene match: 3. Measured with immunoSEQ multiplex PCR; TCRdb has only the in-frame clones, and not every one. Here the sample spans around 110,000 clones, 70% to 90% being singletons. The chain recombines TRBV5-1 with TRBJ2-3; TRBD2 agrees at 9 bases. The sample in question was peripheral blood, obtained 28 days after the second AZD1222 dose. This clonotype was sampled from an adult who received the AZD1222 COVID-19 vaccine. CDR3 coding DNA: TGCGCCAGCAGCTTGAGTCTAGCGGGGAGCACAGATACGCAGTATTTT. Translated, it gives CASSLSLAGSTDTQYF.